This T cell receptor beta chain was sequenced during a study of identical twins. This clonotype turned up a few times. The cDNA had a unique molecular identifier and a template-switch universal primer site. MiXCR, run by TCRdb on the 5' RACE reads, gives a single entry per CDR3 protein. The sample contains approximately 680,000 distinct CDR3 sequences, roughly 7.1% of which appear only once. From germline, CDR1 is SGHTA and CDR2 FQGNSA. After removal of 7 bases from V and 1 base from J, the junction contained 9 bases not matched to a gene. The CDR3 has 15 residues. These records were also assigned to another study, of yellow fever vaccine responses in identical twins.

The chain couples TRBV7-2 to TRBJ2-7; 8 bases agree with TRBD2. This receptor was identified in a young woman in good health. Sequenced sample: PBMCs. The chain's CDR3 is CASTPITSGSYEQYF. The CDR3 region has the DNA TGTGCCAGCACCCCTATAACTAGCGGATCCTACGAGCAGTACTTC.